The sequence of this TCR beta chain was determined in a study of T cell responses to AZD1222 COVID-19 vaccine. Findings of the study overall: Dominant CD4 TCR responses targeted spike regions 160-218 and 743-854. The study reported that nearly half of spike-specific TCRs target unmutated variant regions.

Trimming took off 0 bases at V and 1 base at J, with 10 bases between the two ends. CDR3 size: 15 residues. CDR1 is SGHKS and CDR2 is YYEKEE in the germline V gene (reference sequence). The assay was immunoSEQ multiplex PCR, and TCRdb's table has in-frame clones only and misses some. The sample shows approximately 120,000 clones, more than 85% of them seen only once. Remarks on this clone: Its cognate antigen is unknown.

The source is an adult in good health. This rearrangement joins TRBV5-5 to TRBJ1-1; TRBD1 is a possible D gene (6 bases). The sequencing here drew on peripheral blood, taken on day 0 of AZD1222 vaccination. The CDR3 bases are TGTGCCAGCAGCTTGGTTTGGACAGAGAACACTGAAGCTTTCTTT. It codes for CASSLVWTENTEAFF.